This T cell receptor (beta chain) came from a study of blood T cell repertoires in COVID-19. Profiling relied on immunoSEQ multiplex PCR, and the TCRdb table lists in-frame clones only, not all of them. The sample contains 150,000 to 200,000 clones, approximately 87% of which appear only once. Germline values: CDR1 MGHRA, CDR2 YSYEKL. The germline V and J ends were trimmed by 4 bases and 4 bases, with 16 bases remaining between them. This CDR3 is built from 15 residues. V is TRBV4-1 and J is TRBJ1-2; tentatively, D is TRBD1 (5 bases). The receptor was derived from a woman aged 55-69 years with COVID-19, enrolled during active disease. Sequencing was done on a sample of peripheral blood. The CDR3 protein is CASSRDYGESYGYTF. The CDR3 DNA reads TGCGCCAGCAGCCGGGACTACGGAGAATCCTATGGCTACACCTTC.